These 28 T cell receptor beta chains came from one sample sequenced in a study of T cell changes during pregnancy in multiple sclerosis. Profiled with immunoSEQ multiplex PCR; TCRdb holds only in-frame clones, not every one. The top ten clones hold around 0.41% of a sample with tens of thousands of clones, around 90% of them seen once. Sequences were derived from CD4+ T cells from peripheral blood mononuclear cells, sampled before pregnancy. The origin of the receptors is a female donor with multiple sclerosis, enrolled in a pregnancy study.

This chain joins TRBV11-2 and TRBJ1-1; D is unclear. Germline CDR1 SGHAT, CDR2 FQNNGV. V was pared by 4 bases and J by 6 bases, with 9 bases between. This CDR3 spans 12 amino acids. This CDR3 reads CASSSLRPEAFF. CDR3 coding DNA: TGTGCCAGCAGCTCCCTGAGGCCTGAAGCTTTCTTT.

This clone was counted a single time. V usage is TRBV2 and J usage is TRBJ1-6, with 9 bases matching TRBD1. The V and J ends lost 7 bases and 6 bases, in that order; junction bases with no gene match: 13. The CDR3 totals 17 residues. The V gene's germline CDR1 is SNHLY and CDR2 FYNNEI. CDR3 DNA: TGTGCCAGCAATCCAAAACAGGGGGCAAAAATTAATTCACCCCTCCACTTT. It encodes CASNPKQGAKINSPLHF.

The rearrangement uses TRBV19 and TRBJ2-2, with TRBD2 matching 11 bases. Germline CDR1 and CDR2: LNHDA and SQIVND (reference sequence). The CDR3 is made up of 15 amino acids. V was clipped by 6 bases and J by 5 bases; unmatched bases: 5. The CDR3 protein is CASRTTSGRTGELFF. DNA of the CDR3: TGTGCCAGTAGGACCACTAGCGGGAGAACCGGGGAGCTGTTTTTT.

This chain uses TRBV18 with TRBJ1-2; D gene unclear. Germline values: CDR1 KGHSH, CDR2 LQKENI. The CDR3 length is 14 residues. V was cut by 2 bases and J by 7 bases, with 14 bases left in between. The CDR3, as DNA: TGTGCCAGCTCACCAATCGAGGATCTGAGTGGCTACACCTTC. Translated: CASSPIEDLSGYTF.

The chain's CDR3 is CAGSTSQLLYEQYF. CDR3 nucleotides: TGTGCCGGTTCGACTAGTCAGCTTTTATACGAGCAGTACTTC. This sequence joins TRBV2 and TRBJ2-7, with a weak D call TRBD2 (6 bases). Germline V gene data show CDR1 as SNHLY and CDR2 as FYNNEI. V was trimmed by 11 bases and J by 4 bases, leaving 21 bases between them. This CDR3 spans 14 amino acids.

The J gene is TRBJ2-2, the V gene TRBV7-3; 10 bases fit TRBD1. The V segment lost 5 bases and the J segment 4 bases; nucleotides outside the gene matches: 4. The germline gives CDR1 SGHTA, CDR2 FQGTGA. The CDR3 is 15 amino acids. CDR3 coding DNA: TGTGCCAGCAGCCGACAGGGGGCCGGCACCGGGGAGCTGTTTTTT. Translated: CASSRQGAGTGELFF. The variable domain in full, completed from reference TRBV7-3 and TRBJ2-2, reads GAGVSQTPSNKVTEKGKYVELRCDPISGHTALYWYRQSLGQGPEFLIYFQGTGAADDSGLPNDRFFAVRPEGSVSTLKIQRTERGDSAVYLCASSRQGAGTGELFFGEGSRLTVL.

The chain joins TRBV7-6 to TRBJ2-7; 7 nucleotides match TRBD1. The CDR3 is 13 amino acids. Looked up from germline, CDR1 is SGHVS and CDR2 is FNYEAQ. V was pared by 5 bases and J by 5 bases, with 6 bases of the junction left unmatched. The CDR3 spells CASSRVTGDEQYF. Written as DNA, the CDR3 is TGTGCCAGCAGCCGAGTAACAGGGGACGAGCAGTACTTC.

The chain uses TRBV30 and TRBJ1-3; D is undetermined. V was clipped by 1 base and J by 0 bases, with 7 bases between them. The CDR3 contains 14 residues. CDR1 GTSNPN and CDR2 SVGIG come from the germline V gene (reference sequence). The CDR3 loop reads CAWSAGNSGNTIYF. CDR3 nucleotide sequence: TGTGCCTGGAGTGCGGGGAACTCTGGAAACACCATATATTTT.

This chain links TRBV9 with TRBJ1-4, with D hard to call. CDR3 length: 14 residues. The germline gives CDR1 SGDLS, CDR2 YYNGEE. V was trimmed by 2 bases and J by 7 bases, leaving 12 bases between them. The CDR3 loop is CASSVDPSAEKLFF. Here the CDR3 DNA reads TGTGCCAGCAGCGTCGACCCAAGCGCTGAAAAACTGTTTTTT.

In nucleotides, the CDR3 is TGCGCCAGCAGCTACAAAACGACAGGGAACACCGGGGAGCTGTTTTTT. Protein sequence: CASSYKTTGNTGELFF. The gene calls are TRBV5-1 and TRBJ2-2, with D tentatively TRBD1 (6 bases). The CDR3 is 16 amino acids. Germline loops: CDR1 SGHRS, CDR2 YFSETQ. Trimming removed 3 bases from V and 1 base from J, with 13 bases in between.

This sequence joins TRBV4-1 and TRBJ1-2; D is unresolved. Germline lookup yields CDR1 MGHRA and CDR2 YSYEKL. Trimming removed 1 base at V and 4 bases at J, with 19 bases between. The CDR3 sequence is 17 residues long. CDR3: CASSQALAGSYFYGYTF. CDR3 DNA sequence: TGCGCCAGCAGCCAAGCTCTCGCGGGCAGCTACTTCTATGGCTACACCTTC.

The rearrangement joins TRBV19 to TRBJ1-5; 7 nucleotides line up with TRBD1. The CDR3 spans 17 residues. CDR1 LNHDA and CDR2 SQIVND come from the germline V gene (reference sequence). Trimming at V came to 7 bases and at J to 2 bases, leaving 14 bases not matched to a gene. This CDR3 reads CASTYLSRDSGNQPQHF. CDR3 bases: TGTGCCAGTACGTACCTATCTCGGGACAGCGGCAATCAGCCCCAGCATTTT.

The CDR3 DNA follows: TGTGCCAGCAGCGTAGGTCGAAGGGGCTGGAGCAATGAGCAGTTCTTC. Protein product: CASSVGRRGWSNEQFF. V and J are TRBV9 and TRBJ2-1, with TRBD1 as a possible D gene (5 bases). Trimming took 0 bases from V and 6 from J, leaving 16 bases between them. CDR1 is SGDLS, CDR2 YYNGEE, per germline. The CDR3 sequence is 16 residues long. The full variable domain, its missing parts supplied by reference TRBV9 and TRBJ2-1, is DSGVTQTPKHLITATGQRVTLRCSPRSGDLSVYWYQQSLDQGLQFLIQYYNGEERAKGNILERFSAQQFPDLHSELNLSSLELGDSALYFCASSVGRRGWSNEQFFGPGTRLTVL.

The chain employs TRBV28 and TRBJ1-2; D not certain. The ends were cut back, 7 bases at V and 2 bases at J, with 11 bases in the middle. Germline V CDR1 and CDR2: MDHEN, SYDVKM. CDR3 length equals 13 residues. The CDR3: CASKLDGNYGYTF. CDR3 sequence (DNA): TGTGCCAGCAAGCTCGACGGGAACTATGGCTACACCTTC.

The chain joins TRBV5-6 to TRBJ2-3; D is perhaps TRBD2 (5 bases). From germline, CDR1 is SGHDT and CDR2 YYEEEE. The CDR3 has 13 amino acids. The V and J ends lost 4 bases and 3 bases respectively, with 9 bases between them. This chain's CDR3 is CASSLPGTDTQYF. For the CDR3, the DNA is TGTGCCAGCAGCCTCCCGGGGACAGATACGCAGTATTTT.

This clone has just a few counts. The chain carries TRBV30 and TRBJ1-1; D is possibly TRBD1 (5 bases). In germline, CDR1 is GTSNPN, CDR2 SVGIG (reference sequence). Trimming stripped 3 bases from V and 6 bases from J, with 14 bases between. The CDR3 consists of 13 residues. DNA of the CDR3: TGTGCCTGGAGAAGAGTCCTAGGGGCTGAAGCTTTCTTT. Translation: CAWRRVLGAEAFF.

CDR3 in DNA: TGCAGCGTCCCGGGACTAGGTCGCGAGCAGTACTTC. Translation: CSVPGLGREQYF. The V call is TRBV29-1, the J call TRBJ2-7, with TRBD2 identical over 8 bases. V shed 6 bases, J shed 6 bases, and the junction held 7 bases outside the gene matches. This CDR3 has 12 amino acids. The germline V gene encodes CDR1 SQVTM and CDR2 ANQGSEA.

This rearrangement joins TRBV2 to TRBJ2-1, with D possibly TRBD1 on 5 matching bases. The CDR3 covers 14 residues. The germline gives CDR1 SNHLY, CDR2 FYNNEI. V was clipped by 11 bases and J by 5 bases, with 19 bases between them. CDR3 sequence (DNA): TGTGCCGACAGACGACAGCCAATCCACAATGAGCAGTTCTTC. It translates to CADRRQPIHNEQFF.

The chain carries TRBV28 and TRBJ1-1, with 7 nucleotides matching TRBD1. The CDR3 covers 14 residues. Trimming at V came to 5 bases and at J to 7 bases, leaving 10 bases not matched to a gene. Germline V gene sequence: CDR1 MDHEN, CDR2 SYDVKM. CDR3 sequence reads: CASSVWTGGSEAFF. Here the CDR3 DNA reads TGTGCCAGCAGTGTTTGGACAGGAGGAAGTGAAGCTTTCTTT. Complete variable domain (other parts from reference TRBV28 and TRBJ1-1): DVKVTQSSRYLVKRTGEKVFLECVQDMDHENMFWYRQDPGLGLRLIYFSYDVKMKEKGDIPEGYSVSREKKERFSLILESASTNQTSMYLCASSVWTGGSEAFFGQGTRLTVV.

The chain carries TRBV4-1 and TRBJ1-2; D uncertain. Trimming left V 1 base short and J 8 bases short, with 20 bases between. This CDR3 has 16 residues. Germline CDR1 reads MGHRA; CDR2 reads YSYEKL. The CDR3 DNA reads TGCGCCAGCAGCCAAGTTTTTATAGGGAGGACGGAAGGCTACACCTTC. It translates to CASSQVFIGRTEGYTF.

The CDR3 nucleotides read TGTGCCACCAGCAGAGATGGAGTAGGTGCAGATACGCAGTATTTT. Protein: CATSRDGVGADTQYF. This sequence joins TRBV15 and TRBJ2-3; D not certain. The CDR3 contains 15 residues. Germline CDR1 LNHNV, CDR2 YYDKDF (reference sequence). The germline V and J ends were trimmed by 0 bases and 4 bases, with 11 bases remaining between them.

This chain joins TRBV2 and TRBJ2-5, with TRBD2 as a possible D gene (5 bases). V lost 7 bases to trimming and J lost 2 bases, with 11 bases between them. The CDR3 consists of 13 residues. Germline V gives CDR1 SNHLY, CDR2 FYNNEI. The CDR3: CASMWRNQETQYF. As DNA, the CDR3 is TGTGCCAGCATGTGGAGGAATCAAGAGACCCAGTACTTC.

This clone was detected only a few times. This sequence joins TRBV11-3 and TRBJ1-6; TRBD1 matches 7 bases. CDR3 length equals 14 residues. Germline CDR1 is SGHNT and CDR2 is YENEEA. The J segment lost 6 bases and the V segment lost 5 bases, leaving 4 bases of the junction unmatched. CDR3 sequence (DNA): TGTGCCAGCAGCGGAGGGACAGTTAATTCACCCCTCCACTTT. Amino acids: CASSGGTVNSPLHF.

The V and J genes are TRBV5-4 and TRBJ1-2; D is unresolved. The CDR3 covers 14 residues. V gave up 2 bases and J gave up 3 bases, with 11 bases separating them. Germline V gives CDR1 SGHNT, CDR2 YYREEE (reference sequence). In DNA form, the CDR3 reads TGTGCCAGCAGCTTTGGGAGGGATGACTATGGCTACACCTTC. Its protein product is CASSFGRDDYGYTF. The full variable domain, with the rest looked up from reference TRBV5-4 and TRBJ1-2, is ETGVTQSPTHLIKTRGQQVTLRCSSQSGHNTVSWYQQALGQGPQFIFQYYREEENGRGNFPPRFSGLQFPNYSSELNVNALELDDSALYLCASSFGRDDYGYTFGSGTRLTVV.

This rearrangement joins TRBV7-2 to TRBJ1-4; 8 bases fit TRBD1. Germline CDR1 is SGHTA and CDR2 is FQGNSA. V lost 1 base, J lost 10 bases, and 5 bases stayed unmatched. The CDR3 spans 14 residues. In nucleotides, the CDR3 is TGTGCCAGCAGCTTAGATGCAGGGGGCCGAAAACTGTTTTTT. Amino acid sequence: CASSLDAGGRKLFF.

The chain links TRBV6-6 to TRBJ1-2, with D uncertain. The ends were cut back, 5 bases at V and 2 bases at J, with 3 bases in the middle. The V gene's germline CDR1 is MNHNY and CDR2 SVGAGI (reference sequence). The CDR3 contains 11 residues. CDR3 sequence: CASSLNYGYTF. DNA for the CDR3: TGTGCCAGCAGTCTGAACTATGGCTACACCTTC.

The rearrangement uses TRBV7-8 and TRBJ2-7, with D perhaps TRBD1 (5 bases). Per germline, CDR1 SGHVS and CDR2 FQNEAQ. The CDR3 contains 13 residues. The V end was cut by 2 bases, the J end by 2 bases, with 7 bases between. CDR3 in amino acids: CASSLSTAYEQYF. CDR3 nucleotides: TGTGCCAGCAGCTTATCGACAGCCTACGAGCAGTACTTC.

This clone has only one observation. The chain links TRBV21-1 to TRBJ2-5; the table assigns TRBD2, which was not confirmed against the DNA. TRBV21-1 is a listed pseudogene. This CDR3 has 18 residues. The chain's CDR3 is CASSKAVREPRSQETQYF. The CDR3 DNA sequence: TGTGCCAGCAGCAAAGCGGTTCGGGAACCCAGGTCACAAGAGACCCAGTACTTC.